The clone carrying this T cell receptor beta chain was recorded once. Its specificity is not known. Sequencing used immunoSEQ multiplex PCR; TCRdb keeps in-frame clones, though not all of them. The table has about 110,000 clones, roughly 87% seen once. CDR3 size: 14 residues. V was shortened by 1 base and J by 4 bases, with 10 bases between the two germline ends. CDR1 is SGHAT and CDR2 is FQNNGV in the germline V gene. The data were obtained in a study of T cell responses to AZD1222 COVID-19 vaccine. Study findings and constraints: Among those given AZD1222, only six were seropositive at baseline. Sampling captured repertoires only after the peak T cell response. Reportedly, nearly half the spike-specific TCRs target unmutated variant regions. Possibly, clonal diversity was underestimated; donors were largely white British and included more females.

The V gene is TRBV11-2, the J gene TRBJ1-1; no clear D. This sample comprised peripheral blood, obtained on day 0 of AZD1222 vaccination. The receptor's source is an adult in good health. The DNA of the CDR3 is TGTGCCAGCAGCTTAGGGGGATTCGGCACTGAAGCTTTCTTT. It yields the protein CASSLGGFGTEAFF.